The next 23 T cell receptor beta chains were all read from a single sample in a study of somatic mutations in cytotoxic T cells in rheumatoid arthritis. Sequenced by immunoSEQ multiplex PCR; TCRdb stores in-frame clones only, minus some. The sample includes about 18,000 clones, 81% of them seen just once. Sequenced material: CD8+ T cells sorted from blood. These receptor sequences come from an adult with rheumatoid arthritis.

The chain recombines TRBV28 with TRBJ1-1; 7 bases match TRBD1. Germline loops: CDR1 MDHEN, CDR2 SYDVKM. Germline trimming cut 6 bases from V and 3 bases from J; bases unmatched to any gene: 10. The CDR3 is 15 amino acids. CDR3: CASRGTVASDTEAFF. The CDR3 DNA follows: TGTGCCAGCAGGGGGACAGTGGCGTCGGACACTGAAGCTTTCTTT.

This chain joins TRBV6-1 and TRBJ2-1; the D is unclear. Trimming stripped 0 bases from V and 7 bases from J, with 7 bases between. In germline, CDR1 is MNHNS, CDR2 SASEGT. CDR3 length: 13 residues. CDR3 protein: CASSEAVGNEQFF. The CDR3, as DNA: TGTGCCAGCAGTGAAGCGGTAGGGAATGAGCAGTTCTTC.

This chain links TRBV6-6 with TRBJ2-3; no definite D call. V shed 4 bases and J shed 2 bases, with 7 bases lying between them. CDR3 size: 13 residues. Germline lookup yields CDR1 MNHNY and CDR2 SVGAGI (reference sequence). CDR3 loop: CASSSFVTDTQYF. The CDR3 coding sequence is TGTGCCAGCAGTTCCTTTGTCACAGATACGCAGTATTTT.

This clone was counted once. The V and J genes are TRBV6-6 and TRBJ1-2; D is unclear. V was cut by 5 bases and J by 2 bases, with 9 bases left in between. The CDR3 length is 13 residues. Germline assignment: CDR1 MNHNY and CDR2 SVGAGI (reference sequence). The CDR3 bases are TGTGCCAGCAGTGAGGGTTTCAACTATGGCTACACCTTC. As protein: CASSEGFNYGYTF.

V gene TRBV10-2 combines with J gene TRBJ2-1; 8 bases agree with TRBD1. Germline CDR1 reads WSHSY; CDR2 reads SAAADI. V lost 9 bases and J lost 1; bases outside the gene matches: 2. The CDR3 runs to 13 residues. The CDR3, as DNA: TGCGCCAGTACAGGGGGTTCCTACAATGAGCAGTTCTTC. Translating gives CASTGGSYNEQFF.

The chain joins TRBV6-4 to TRBJ1-2; tentatively, D is TRBD1 (6 bases). This CDR3 contains 15 residues. Germline-derived CDR1 and CDR2 are MRHNA and SNTAGT. V lost 3 bases and J 4 bases, leaving 15 bases between the germline ends. CDR3 bases: TGTGCCAGCAGTGAGGTTACAGGGTCGATCTATGGCTACACCTTC. Protein product: CASSEVTGSIYGYTF.

The chain links TRBV30 to TRBJ2-5; D not certain. CDR3 size: 13 residues. With 3 bases removed from V and 5 bases from J, the gap between germline ends came to 13 bases. The germline V gene encodes CDR1 GTSNPN and CDR2 SVGIG (reference sequence). The CDR3 DNA reads TGTGCCTGGAGGAGAGACCATTTGGAGACCCAGTACTTC. Translated: CAWRRDHLETQYF.

The CDR3 sequence: CASSILGTGGNQPQHF. CDR3 coding DNA: TGTGCCAGCAGCATACTTGGGACAGGGGGAAATCAGCCCCAGCATTTT. The chain carries TRBV7-2 and TRBJ1-5; 11 bases map to TRBD1. CDR1 is SGHTA and CDR2 is FQGNSA in the germline V gene. The CDR3 contains 16 residues. Trimming cost V 5 bases and J 4 bases; bases outside gene matches: 7.

This chain joins TRBV25-1 and TRBJ2-6, with 9 bases aligning to TRBD1. Germline CDR1 reads MGHDK; CDR2 reads SYGVNS. V was clipped by 0 bases and J by 2 bases; unmatched bases: 5. The CDR3 length is 18 residues. CDR3 bases: TGTGCCAGCAGTGAATACGTAACAGGGGGCACTGGGGCCAACGTCCTGACTTTC. Translation gives CASSEYVTGGTGANVLTF.

The rearrangement joins TRBV19 to TRBJ2-2; unclear D gene. CDR1 is LNHDA and CDR2 is SQIVND in the germline V gene (reference sequence). The CDR3 totals 13 residues. Trimming removed 5 bases from V and 14 bases from J, with 18 bases in between. The CDR3 region is CASSPRIGGNLFF. As DNA, the CDR3 is TGTGCCAGTAGTCCTCGGATCGGCGGAAACCTGTTTTTT.

The genes are TRBV30 and TRBJ1-2; weak D call: TRBD1 (5 bases). Germline V lookup: CDR1 GTSNPN, CDR2 SVGIG (reference sequence). The CDR3 totals 15 residues. Trimming took off 1 base at V and 3 bases at J, with 15 bases between the two ends. CDR3 nucleotide sequence: TGTGCCTGGAGTGCCGGGGCCAGCCGGTACTATGGCTACACCTTC. Its translation is CAWSAGASRYYGYTF. Variable domain in full (rest from reference TRBV30 and TRBJ1-2): SQTIHQWPATLVQPVGSPLSLECTVEGTSNPNLYWYRQAAGRGLQLLFYSVGIGQISSEVPQNLSASRPQDRQFILSSKKLLLSDSGFYLCAWSAGASRYYGYTFGSGTRLTVV.

The chain has TRBV7-9 and TRBJ2-1; D is unclear. Looked up from germline, CDR1 is SEHNR and CDR2 is FQNEAQ (reference sequence). There are 14 residues in the CDR3. V shed 4 bases and J shed 0 bases, with 7 bases lying between them. CDR3 bases: TGTGCCAGCAGCTCCGCCAGCTCCTACAATGAGCAGTTCTTC. It translates to CASSSASSYNEQFF.

DNA of the CDR3: TGTGCCAGTAGTCTGGGGTCAGACACTGAAGCTTTCTTT. It specifies CASSLGSDTEAFF. The rearrangement uses TRBV19 and TRBJ1-1, with D hard to call. Trimming shortened V by 5 bases and J by 3 bases, and 10 bases separated the two germline ends. Germline CDR1 is LNHDA and CDR2 is SQIVND (reference sequence). CDR3 size: 13 residues.

The rearrangement uses TRBV7-3 and TRBJ2-1; 7 nucleotides match TRBD2. J gave up 8 bases and V 2 bases, and 15 bases lay outside the gene matches. Germline-derived CDR1 and CDR2 are SGHTA and FQGTGA. The CDR3 sequence is 17 residues long. The CDR3 DNA reads as TGTGCCAGCAGCTTAGGATTCGCGGGAGCCCCAGGAGATGAGCAGTTCTTC. It translates to CASSLGFAGAPGDEQFF.

The chain joins TRBV15 to TRBJ1-2, with 7 bases identical to TRBD1. Germline CDR1 LNHNV, CDR2 YYDKDF (reference sequence). The length of the CDR3 is 14 residues. J was trimmed by 5 bases and V by 4 bases; bases with no gene match: 7. The CDR3 sequence is CATSTGQIGYGYTF. CDR3 nucleotide sequence: TGTGCCACCAGCACGGGACAGATCGGGTATGGCTACACCTTC.

The chain uses TRBV9 and TRBJ1-5; no clear D. The CDR3 extends over 15 amino acids. The V end lost 0 bases, the J end lost 4 bases, and 11 bases lay between the germline ends. Germline CDR1 SGDLS, CDR2 YYNGEE. CDR3 nucleotide sequence: TGTGCCAGCAGCGTAGGGTCCGGATTTAATCAGCCCCAGCATTTT. Translated, it gives CASSVGSGFNQPQHF.

This chain connects TRBV11-2 to TRBJ2-1, with D possibly matching TRBD2 (6 bases). The length of the CDR3 is 19 residues. Trimming cost V 2 bases and J 6 bases, with 26 bases left between them. Germline loops: CDR1 SGHAT, CDR2 FQNNGV. The CDR3, as DNA: TGTGCCAGCAGCTTACAGGAAGGAGGGTTACTCCTAAGGGGCAATGAGCAGTTCTTC. It encodes CASSLQEGGLLLRGNEQFF.

This chain joins TRBV5-6 and TRBJ2-7, with D perhaps being TRBD1 or TRBD2 (5 bases each). Trimming left V 3 bases short and J 7 bases short, with 14 bases between. Germline V gene lookup returns CDR1 SGHDT and CDR2 YYEEEE. CDR3 size: 13 residues. CDR3 bases: TGTGCCAGCAGCTCGGGGCGGTACCAGGAGCAGTACTTC. Its translation is CASSSGRYQEQYF.

The chain employs TRBV23-1 and TRBJ2-5, with D perhaps matching TRBD1 (6 bases). TRBV23-1 qualifies as an ORF whose function is uncertain. The V and J ends lost 8 bases and 0 bases respectively, with 22 bases between them. This CDR3 region has 17 residues. The CDR3 protein is CASRSGYVTGHQETQYF. CDR3 DNA: TGCGCCAGCCGCTCCGGGTATGTAACAGGGCACCAAGAGACCCAGTACTTC.

V is TRBV7-3 and J is TRBJ2-2, with no clear D. The length of the CDR3 is 12 residues. The V gene's germline CDR1 is SGHTA and CDR2 FQGTGA. The V end lost 1 base, the J end lost 7 bases, and 4 bases lay between the germline ends. CDR3: CASSLKSGELFF. CDR3 bases: TGTGCCAGCAGCTTAAAGAGCGGGGAGCTGTTTTTT.

The chain couples TRBV2 to TRBJ2-3, with D possibly being TRBD2 (6 bases). Germline CDR1 and CDR2: SNHLY and FYNNEI. The CDR3 extends over 15 amino acids. Deletions cut 5 bases from V and 3 bases from J, with 15 bases between. The CDR3 is CASSPAGLGTDTQYF. As DNA, the CDR3 is TGTGCCAGCAGTCCCGCGGGATTGGGGACAGATACGCAGTATTTT.

This rearrangement joins TRBV19 to TRBJ1-5, with a weak D call TRBD1 (5 bases). The CDR3 contains 13 residues. V was trimmed by 5 bases and J by 9 bases, leaving 14 bases between them. From germline, CDR1 is LNHDA and CDR2 SQIVND (reference sequence). This CDR3 is CASSLTPGRPQHF. The CDR3 bases are TGTGCCAGTAGTCTCACACCAGGGAGGCCCCAGCATTTT.

This chain connects TRBV11-3 to TRBJ2-1, with a possible D match to TRBD1 (6 bases). This CDR3 comprises 13 residues. Germline lookup yields CDR1 SGHNT and CDR2 YENEEA. V was clipped by 5 bases and J by 9 bases, with 14 bases between them. The chain's CDR3 is CASSLPGATEQFF. The DNA for the CDR3 is TGTGCCAGCAGCCTACCAGGGGCAACTGAGCAGTTCTTC.